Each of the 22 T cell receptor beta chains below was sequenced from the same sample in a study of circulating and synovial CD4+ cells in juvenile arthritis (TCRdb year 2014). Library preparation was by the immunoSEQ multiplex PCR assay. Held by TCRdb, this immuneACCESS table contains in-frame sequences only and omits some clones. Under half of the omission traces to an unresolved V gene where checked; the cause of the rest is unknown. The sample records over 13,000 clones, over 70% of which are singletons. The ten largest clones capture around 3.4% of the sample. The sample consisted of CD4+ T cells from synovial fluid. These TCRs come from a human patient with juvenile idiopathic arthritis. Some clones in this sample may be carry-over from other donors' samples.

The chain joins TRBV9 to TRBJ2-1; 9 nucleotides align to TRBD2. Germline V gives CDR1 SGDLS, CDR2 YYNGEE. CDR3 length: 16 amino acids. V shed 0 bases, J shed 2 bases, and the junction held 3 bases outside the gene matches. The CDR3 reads CASSVGGGDPYNEQFF. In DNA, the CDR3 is TGTGCCAGCAGCGTAGGCGGGGGGGACCCCTACAATGAGCAGTTCTTC.

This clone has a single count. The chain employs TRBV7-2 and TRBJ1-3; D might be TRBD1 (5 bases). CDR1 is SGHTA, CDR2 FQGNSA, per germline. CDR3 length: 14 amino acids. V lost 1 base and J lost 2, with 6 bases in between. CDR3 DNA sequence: TGTGCCAGCAGCTTAGAGACAGCTGGAAACACCATATATTTT. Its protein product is CASSLETAGNTIYF.

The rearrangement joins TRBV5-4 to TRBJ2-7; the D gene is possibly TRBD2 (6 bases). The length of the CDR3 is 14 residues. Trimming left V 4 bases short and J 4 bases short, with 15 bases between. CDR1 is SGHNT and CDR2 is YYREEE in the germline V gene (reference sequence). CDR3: CASSHLGRDYEQYF. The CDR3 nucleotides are TGTGCCAGCAGCCACCTCGGGCGGGATTACGAGCAGTACTTC.

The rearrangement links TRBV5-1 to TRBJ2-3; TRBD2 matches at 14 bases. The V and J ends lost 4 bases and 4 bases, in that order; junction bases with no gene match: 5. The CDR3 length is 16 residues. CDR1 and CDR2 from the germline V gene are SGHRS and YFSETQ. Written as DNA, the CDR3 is TGCGCCAGCAGCCCTGGACTAGCGGGAGGTCCAGATACGCAGTATTTT. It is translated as CASSPGLAGGPDTQYF. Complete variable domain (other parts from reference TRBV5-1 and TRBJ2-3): KAGVTQTPRYLIKTRGQQVTLSCSPISGHRSVSWYQQTPGQGLQFLFEYFSETQRNKGNFPGRFSGRQFSNSRSEMNVSTLELGDSALYLCASSPGLAGGPDTQYFGPGTRLTVL.

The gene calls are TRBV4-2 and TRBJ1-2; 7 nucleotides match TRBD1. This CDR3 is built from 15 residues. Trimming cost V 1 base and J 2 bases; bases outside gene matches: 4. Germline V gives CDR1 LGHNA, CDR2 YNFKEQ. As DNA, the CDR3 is TGTGCCAGCAGCCAAGGGAGGGGGCTGAACTATGGCTACACCTTC. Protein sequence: CASSQGRGLNYGYTF.

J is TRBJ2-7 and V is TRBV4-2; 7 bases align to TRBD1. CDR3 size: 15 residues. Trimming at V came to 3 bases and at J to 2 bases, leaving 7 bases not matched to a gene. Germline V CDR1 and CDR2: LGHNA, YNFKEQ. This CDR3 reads CASSHNDRDPYEQYF. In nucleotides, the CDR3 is TGTGCCAGCAGCCACAATGACAGGGACCCCTACGAGCAGTACTTC.

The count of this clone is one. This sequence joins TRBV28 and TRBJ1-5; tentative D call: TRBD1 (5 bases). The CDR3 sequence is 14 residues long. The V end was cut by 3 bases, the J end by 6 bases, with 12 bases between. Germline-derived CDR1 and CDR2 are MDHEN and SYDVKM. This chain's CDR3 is CASSFTTVSQPQHF. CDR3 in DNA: TGTGCCAGCAGTTTTACGACAGTCTCTCAGCCCCAGCATTTT.

This CDR3 reads CASSQGNGYTF. As DNA, the CDR3 is TGTGCCAGCAGTCAGGGGAATGGCTACACCTTC. V is TRBV27 and J is TRBJ1-2, with D maybe TRBD1 (6 bases). V shed 5 bases and J shed 6 bases, with 7 bases lying between them. The CDR3 runs to 11 residues. Germline loops: CDR1 MNHEY, CDR2 SMNVEV (reference sequence).

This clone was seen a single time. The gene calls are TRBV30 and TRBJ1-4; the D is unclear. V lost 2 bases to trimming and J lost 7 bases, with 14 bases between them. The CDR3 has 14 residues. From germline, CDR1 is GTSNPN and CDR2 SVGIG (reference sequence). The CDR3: CAWSRPLAREKLFF. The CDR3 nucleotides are TGTGCCTGGAGTCGCCCCCTAGCCCGTGAAAAACTGTTTTTT. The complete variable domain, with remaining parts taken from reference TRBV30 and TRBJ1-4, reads SQTIHQWPATLVQPVGSPLSLECTVEGTSNPNLYWYRQAAGRGLQLLFYSVGIGQISSEVPQNLSASRPQDRQFILSSKKLLLSDSGFYLCAWSRPLAREKLFFGSGTQLSVL.

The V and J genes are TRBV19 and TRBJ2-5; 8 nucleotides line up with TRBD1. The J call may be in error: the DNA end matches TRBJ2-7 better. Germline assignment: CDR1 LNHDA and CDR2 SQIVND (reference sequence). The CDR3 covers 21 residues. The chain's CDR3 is CASKSGQARSVKPPPPYEQYF. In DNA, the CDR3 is TGTGCCAGTAAATCGGGACAGGCCCGAAGCGTCAAGCCACCACCCCCTTACGAGCAGTACTTC.

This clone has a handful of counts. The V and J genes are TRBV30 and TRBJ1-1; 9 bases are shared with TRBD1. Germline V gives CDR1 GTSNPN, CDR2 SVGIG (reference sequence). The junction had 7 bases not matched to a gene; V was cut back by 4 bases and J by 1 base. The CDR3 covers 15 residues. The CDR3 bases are TGTGCCTGGACGGGTGGGACAGGGAGGAACACTGAAGCTTTCTTT. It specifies CAWTGGTGRNTEAFF. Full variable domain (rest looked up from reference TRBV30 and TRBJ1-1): SQTIHQWPATLVQPVGSPLSLECTVEGTSNPNLYWYRQAAGRGLQLLFYSVGIGQISSEVPQNLSASRPQDRQFILSSKKLLLSDSGFYLCAWTGGTGRNTEAFFGQGTRLTVV.

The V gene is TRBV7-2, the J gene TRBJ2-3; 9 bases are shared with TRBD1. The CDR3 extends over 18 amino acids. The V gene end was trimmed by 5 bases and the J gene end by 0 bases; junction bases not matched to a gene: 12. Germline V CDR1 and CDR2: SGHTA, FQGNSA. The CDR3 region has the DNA TGTGCCAGCAGCCGTAAACCCGGGACAGGGACAAGCACAGATACGCAGTATTTT. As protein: CASSRKPGTGTSTDTQYF. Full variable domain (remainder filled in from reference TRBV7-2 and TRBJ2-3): GAGVSQSPSNKVTEKGKDVELRCDPISGHTALYWYRQSLGQGLEFLIYFQGNSAPDKSGLPSDRFSAERTGGSVSTLTIQRTQQEDSAVYLCASSRKPGTGTSTDTQYFGPGTRLTVL.

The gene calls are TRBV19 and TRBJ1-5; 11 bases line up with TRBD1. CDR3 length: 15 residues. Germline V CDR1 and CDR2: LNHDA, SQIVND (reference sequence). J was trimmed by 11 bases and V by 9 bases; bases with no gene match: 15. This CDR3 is CASKGPGQGDMTQHF. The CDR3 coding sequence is TGTGCCAGCAAGGGACCGGGACAGGGGGATATGACCCAGCATTTT. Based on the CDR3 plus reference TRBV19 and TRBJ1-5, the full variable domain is DGGITQSPKYLFRKEGQNVTLSCEQNLNHDAMYWYRQDPGQGLRLIYYSQIVNDFQKGDIAEGYSVSREKKESFPLTVTSAQKNPTAFYLCASKGPGQGDMTQHFGDGTRLSIL.

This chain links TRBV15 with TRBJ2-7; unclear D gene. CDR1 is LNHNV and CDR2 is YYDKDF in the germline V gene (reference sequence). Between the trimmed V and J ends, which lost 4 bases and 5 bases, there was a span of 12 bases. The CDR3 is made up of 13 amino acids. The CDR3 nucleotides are TGTGCCACCAGCATGCCCCCCAGCGACGAGCAGTACTTC. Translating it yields CATSMPPSDEQYF.

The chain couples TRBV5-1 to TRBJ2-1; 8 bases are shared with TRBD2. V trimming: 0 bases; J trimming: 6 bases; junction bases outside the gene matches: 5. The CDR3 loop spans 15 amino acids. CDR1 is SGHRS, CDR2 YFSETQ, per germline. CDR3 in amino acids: CASSLVAGTVNEQFF. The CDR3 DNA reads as TGCGCCAGCAGCTTGGTAGCGGGGACGGTCAATGAGCAGTTCTTC.

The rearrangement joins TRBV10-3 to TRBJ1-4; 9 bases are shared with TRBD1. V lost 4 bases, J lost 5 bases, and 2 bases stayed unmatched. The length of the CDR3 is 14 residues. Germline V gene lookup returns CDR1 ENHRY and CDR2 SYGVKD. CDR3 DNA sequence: TGTGCCATCAGTGCCGGGACAGGGAATGAAAAACTGTTTTTT. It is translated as CAISAGTGNEKLFF.

CDR3: CSVSWTSGRLYYEQYF. The CDR3, as DNA: TGCAGCGTGAGTTGGACTAGCGGGAGGCTCTACTACGAGCAGTACTTC. The J gene is TRBJ2-7, the V gene TRBV29-1, with TRBD2 matching over 14 bases. The trim removed 6 bases at V and 3 bases at J, leaving 10 bases unmatched. Per the germline V gene, CDR1 is SQVTM and CDR2 is ANQGSEA. CDR3 length: 16 residues.

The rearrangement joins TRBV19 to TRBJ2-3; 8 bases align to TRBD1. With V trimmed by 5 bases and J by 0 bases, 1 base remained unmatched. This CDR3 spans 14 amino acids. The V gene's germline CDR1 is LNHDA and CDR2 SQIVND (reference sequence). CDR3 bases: TGTGCCAGTAGTTGGACAGGGAGCACAGATACGCAGTATTTT. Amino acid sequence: CASSWTGSTDTQYF.

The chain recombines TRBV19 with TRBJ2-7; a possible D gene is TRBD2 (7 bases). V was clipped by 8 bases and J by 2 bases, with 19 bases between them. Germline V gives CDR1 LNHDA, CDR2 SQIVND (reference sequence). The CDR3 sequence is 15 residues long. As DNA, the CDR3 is TGTGCCAGTTCCCATGGGGGGGCAGGGACCTACGAGCAGTACTTC. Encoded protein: CASSHGGAGTYEQYF.

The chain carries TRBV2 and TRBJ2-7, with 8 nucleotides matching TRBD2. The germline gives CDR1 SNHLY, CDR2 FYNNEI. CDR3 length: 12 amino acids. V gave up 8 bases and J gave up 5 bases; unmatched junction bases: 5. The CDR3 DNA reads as TGTGCCAGCCAGCGGGGGTACGACGAGCAGTACTTC. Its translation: CASQRGYDEQYF.

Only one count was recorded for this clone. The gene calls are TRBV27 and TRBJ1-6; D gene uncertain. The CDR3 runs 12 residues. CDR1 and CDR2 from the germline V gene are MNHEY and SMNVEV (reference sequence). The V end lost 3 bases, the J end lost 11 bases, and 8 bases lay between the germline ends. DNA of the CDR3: TGTGCCAGCAGTTTCCCGAGTGCACCCCTCCACTTT. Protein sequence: CASSFPSAPLHF.

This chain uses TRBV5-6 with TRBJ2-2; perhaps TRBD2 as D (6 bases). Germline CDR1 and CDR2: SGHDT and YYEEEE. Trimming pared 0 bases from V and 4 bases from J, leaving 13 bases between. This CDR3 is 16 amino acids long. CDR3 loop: CASSLVSAGSTGELFF. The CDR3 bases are TGTGCCAGCAGCTTGGTTTCGGCGGGAAGCACCGGGGAGCTGTTTTTT.